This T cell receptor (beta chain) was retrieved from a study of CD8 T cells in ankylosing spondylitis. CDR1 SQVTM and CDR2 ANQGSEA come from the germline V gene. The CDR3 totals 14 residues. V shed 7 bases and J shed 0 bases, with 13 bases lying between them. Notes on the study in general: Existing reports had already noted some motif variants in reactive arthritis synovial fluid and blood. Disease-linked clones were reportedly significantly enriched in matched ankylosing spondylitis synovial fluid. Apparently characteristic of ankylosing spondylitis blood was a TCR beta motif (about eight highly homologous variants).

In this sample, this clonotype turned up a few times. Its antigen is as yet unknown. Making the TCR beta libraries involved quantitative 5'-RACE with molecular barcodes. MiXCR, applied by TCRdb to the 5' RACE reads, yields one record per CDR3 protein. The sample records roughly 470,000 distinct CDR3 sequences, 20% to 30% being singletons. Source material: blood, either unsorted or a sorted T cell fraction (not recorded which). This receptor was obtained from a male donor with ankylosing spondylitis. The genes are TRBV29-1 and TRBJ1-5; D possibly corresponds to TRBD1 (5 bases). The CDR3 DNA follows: TGCAGCGCCTTATTCAGGGATAGCAATCAGCCCCAGCATTTT. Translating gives CSALFRDSNQPQHF.